This T cell receptor beta chain was recovered during a study of response to subunit inactivated influenza vaccine. Study-wide results and limits: Authors proposed each seasonal influenza vaccination draws in few new T cells.

This clonotype was detected ten times or more. The target antigen is unknown. Each CDR3 protein gets one entry after TCRdb re-called the RT-PCR reads with MiXCR. Among about 780,000 distinct CDR3 sequences listed, roughly 18% were seen once. Per the germline V gene, CDR1 is DFQATT and CDR2 is SNEGSKA (reference sequence). Trimming cost V 6 bases and J 6 bases; bases outside gene matches: 14. This CDR3 has 15 residues. The sequence derives from a man in his fifties or sixties who received an inactivated influenza vaccine. This sample comprised PBMCs from blood, obtained around 5 days after vaccination. The V call is TRBV20-1, the J call TRBJ2-3; 8 bases map to TRBD2. The CDR3 region is CSARGGDTLQDTQYF. As DNA, the CDR3 is TGCAGTGCCCGGGGGGGGGATACCCTCCAGGATACGCAGTATTTT.